The T cell receptor beta chain under discussion was sequenced for a study of vaccination and CD4 T cells after COVID-19. For the study at large: Six males and four females, two Hispanic, made up the convalescents. Study findings and constraints: Post-vaccination, and not before, a median roughly 89% of reactive clones appeared in convalescent patients.

Researchers used the Oncomine TCR Beta short-read assay to sequence DNA from cultured CD4+ T cells. TCRdb re-derived calls from the PCR reads in MiXCR, one entry per CDR3 protein. Of under 4,000 distinct CDR3 sequences in the sample, around 32% were seen once. Germline assignment: CDR1 DFQATT and CDR2 SNEGSKA (reference sequence). The CDR3 has 16 residues. Regarding treatment: approximately 9-day PBMC culture with coronavirus spike peptide pools or control peptides (ViraFEST assay). The culture of two million PBMCs per well included around 10 IU/ml IL-2 and 9.5 to 10 ug/ml peptide pools. Concerning this clonotype: Its matching antigen is unknown. One end of the junction fails to match germline, which may point to a read error.

The chain is built from TRBV20-1 and TRBJ1-5, with D uncertain. The receptor's source is a human donor who had recovered from COVID-19. The sequencing input was CD4+ T cells from blood, cultured in vitro. CDR3 in DNA: TGCAGTGCAAGAGAGCCGGGGTTAGGTAGCAATCAGCCCCAGCATTTT. It is translated as CSAREPGLGSNQPQHF.